In its sample, the clone carrying this T cell receptor beta chain was seen a few times. This sample is part of a study of blood T cell repertoires in COVID-19. Germline V gene data show CDR1 as MNHEY and CDR2 as SMNVEV (reference sequence). This CDR3 region has 14 residues. Trimming left V 2 bases short and J 0 bases short, with 7 bases between. Assay: immunoSEQ multiplex PCR; the TCRdb copy retains only in-frame clones and omits some. The sample lists 80,000 to 95,000 clones; 85% were seen once. The sequence came from a man of 80 years or more with acute or convalescent COVID-19. Material for sequencing was peripheral blood. The V and J genes are TRBV27 and TRBJ1-1; tentative D call: TRBD1 (5 bases). The CDR3 reads CASSLKGLNTEAFF. The CDR3 coding sequence is TGTGCCAGCAGTTTAAAGGGGCTGAACACTGAAGCTTTCTTT.